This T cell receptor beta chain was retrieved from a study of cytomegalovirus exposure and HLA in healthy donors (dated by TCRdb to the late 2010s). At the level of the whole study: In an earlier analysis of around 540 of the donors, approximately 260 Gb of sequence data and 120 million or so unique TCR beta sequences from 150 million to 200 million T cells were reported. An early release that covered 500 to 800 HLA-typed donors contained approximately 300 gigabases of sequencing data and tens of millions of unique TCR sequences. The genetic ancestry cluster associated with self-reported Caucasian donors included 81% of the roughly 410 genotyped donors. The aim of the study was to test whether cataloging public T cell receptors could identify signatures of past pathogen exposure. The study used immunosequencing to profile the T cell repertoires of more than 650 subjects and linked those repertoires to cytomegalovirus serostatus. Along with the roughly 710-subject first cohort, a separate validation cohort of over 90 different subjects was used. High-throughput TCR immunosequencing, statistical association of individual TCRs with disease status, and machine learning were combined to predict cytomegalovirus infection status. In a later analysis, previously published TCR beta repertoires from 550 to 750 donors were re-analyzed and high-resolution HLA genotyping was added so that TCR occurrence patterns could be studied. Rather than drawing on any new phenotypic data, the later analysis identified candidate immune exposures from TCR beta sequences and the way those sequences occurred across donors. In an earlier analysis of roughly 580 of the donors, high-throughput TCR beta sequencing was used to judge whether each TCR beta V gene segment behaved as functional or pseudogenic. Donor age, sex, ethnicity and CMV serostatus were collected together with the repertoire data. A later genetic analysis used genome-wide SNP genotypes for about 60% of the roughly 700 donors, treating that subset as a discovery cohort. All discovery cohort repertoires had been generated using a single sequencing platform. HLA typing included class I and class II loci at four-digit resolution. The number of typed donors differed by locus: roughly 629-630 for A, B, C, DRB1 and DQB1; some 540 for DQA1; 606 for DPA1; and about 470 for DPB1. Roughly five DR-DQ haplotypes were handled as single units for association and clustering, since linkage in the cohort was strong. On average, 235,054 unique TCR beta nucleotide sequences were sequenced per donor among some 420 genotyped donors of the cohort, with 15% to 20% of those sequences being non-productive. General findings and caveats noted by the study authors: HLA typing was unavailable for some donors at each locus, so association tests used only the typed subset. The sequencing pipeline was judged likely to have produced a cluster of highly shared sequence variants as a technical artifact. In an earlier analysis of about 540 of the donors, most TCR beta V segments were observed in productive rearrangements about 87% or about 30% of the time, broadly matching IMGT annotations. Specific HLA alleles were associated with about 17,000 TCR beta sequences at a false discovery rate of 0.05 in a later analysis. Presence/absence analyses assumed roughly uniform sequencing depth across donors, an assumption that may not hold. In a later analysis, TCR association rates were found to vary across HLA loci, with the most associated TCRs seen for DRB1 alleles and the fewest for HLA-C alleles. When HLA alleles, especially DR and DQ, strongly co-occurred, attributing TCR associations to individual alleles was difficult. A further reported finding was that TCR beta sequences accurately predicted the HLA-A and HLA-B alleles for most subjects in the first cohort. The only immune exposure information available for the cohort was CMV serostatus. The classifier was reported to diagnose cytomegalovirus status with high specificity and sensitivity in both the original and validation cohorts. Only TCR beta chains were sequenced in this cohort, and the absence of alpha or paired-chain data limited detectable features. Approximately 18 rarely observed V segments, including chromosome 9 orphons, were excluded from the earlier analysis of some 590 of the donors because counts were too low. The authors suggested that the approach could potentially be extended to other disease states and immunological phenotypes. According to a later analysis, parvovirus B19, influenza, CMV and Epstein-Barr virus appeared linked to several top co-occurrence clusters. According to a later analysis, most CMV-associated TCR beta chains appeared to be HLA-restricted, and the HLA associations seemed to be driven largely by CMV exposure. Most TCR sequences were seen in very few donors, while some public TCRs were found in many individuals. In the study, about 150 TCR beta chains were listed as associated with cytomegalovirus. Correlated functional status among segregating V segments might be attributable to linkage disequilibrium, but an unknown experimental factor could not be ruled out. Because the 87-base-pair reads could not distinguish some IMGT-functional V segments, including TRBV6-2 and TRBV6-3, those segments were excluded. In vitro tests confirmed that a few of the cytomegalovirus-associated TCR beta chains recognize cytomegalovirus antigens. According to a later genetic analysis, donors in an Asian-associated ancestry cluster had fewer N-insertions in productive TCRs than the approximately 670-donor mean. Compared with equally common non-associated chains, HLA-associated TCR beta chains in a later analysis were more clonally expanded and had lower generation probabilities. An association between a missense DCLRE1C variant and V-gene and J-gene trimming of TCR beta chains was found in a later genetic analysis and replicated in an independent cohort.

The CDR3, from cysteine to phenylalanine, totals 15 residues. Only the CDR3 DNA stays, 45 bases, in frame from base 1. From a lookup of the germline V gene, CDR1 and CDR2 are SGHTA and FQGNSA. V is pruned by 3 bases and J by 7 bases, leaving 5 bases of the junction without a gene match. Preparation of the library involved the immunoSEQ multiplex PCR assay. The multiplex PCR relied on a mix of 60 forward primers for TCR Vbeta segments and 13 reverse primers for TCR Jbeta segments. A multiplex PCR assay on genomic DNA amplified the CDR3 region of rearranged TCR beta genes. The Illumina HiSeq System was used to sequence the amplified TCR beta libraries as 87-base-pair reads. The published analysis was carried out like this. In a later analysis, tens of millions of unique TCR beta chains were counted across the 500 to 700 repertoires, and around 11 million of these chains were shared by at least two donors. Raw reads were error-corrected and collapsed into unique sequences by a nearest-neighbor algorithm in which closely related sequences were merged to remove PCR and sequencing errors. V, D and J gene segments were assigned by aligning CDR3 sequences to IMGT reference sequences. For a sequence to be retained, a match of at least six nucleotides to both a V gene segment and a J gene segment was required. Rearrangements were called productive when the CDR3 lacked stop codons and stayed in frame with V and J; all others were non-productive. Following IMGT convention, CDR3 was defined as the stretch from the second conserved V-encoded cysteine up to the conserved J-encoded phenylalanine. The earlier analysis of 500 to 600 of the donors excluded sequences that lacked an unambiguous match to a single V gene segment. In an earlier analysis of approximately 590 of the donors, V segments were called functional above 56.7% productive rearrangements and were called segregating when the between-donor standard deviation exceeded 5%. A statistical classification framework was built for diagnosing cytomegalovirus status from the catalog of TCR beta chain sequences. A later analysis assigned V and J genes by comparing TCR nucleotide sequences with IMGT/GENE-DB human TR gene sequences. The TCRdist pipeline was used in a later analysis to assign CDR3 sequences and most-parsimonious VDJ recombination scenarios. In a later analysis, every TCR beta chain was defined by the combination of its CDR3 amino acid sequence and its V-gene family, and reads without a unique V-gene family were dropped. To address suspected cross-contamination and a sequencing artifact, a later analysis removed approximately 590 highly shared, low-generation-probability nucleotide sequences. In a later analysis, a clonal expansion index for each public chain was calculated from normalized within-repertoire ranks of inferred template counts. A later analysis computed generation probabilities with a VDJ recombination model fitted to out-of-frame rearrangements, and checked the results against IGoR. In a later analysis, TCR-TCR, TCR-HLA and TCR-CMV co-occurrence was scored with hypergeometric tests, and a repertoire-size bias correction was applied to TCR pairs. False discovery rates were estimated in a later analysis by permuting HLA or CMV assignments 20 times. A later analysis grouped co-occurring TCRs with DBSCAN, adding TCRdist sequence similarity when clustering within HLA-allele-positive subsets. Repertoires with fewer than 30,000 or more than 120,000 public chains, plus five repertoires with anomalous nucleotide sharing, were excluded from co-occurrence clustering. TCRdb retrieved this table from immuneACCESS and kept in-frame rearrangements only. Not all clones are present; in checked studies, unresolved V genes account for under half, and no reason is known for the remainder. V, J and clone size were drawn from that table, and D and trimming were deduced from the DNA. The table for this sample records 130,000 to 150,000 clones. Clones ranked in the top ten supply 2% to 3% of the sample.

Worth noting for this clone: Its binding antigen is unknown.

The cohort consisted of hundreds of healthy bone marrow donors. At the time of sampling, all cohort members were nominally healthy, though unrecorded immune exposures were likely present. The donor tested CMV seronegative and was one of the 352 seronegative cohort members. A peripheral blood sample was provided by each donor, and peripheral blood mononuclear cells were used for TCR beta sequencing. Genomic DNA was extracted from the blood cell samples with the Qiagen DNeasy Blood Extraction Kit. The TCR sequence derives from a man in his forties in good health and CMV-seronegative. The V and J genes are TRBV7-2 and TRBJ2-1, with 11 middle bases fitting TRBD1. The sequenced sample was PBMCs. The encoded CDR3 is CASSLDRGPENEQFF. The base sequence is TGTGCCAGCAGCTTGGACAGGGGGCCTGAGAATGAGCAGTTCTTC. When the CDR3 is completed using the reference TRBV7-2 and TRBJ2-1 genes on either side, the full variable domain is GAGVSQSPSNKVTEKGKDVELRCDPISGHTALYWYRQSLGQGLEFLIYFQGNSAPDKSGLPSDRFSAERTGGSVSTLTIQRTQQEDSAVYLCASSLDRGPENEQFFGPGTRLTVL.